Listed here are 4 T cell receptor beta chains from one sample, sequenced in a study of T cells in women clearing cervical HPV infection. Here immunoSEQ multiplex PCR was the method, and the copy in TCRdb shows in-frame clones only, minus some. The specimen's table records about 9,200 clones. The sequenced material came from blood buffy coat. The source is a woman between 18 and 75 years old with a cervical HPV16 infection that either progressed to CIN3+ or cleared (not recorded which).

Turning to this clone: The missing CDR3 end, 3 residues past where the read stops, is filled in from the germline J gene. This chain joins TRBV5-1 and TRBJ2-7; D possibly corresponds to TRBD1 (5 bases). In germline, CDR1 is SGHRS, CDR2 YFSETQ. This CDR3 contains 14 residues. The V gene lost 2 bases and the J gene lost 5 bases, with 14 bases spanning the gap. The CDR3 reads CASSFGRVPDEQYF. CDR3 DNA, as far as it was read: TGCGCCAGCAGCTTCGGCAGGGTTCCCGACGAG.

Turning to this clone: The read ends 3 residues before the CDR3 terminus; that terminus is restored from the germline J gene. The gene calls are TRBV20-1 and TRBJ1-3; no firm D call. Germline V gene sequence: CDR1 DFQATT, CDR2 SNEGSKA (reference sequence). The CDR3 spans 15 residues. V lost 0 bases and J lost 2, with 11 bases in between. The CDR3 spells CSARDRGEAGNTIYF. The CDR3 DNA, read in part, is TGCAGTGCTAGAGATCGGGGTGAGGCTGGAAACACC.

Note on this clone: The CDR3 extends 3 residues past the end of the read, so its final part is completed from the germline J gene. This chain connects TRBV18 to TRBJ2-4; TRBD2 might be the D (6 bases). The V gene's germline CDR1 is KGHSH and CDR2 LQKENI. The CDR3 consists of 14 residues. The part of the CDR3 DNA that was read is TGTGCCAGCTCACGGGAGGCAGGGATCTATGGT. Residues: CASSREAGIYG. The whole CDR3 region reads CASSREAGIYGQYF.

As for this clone: The read gets to within 3 residues of the CDR3 end, and the germline J gene fills in the rest. V gene TRBV7-9 combines with J gene TRBJ1-1, with TRBD1 as a possible D gene (6 bases). CDR1 SEHNR and CDR2 FQNEAQ come from the germline V gene (reference sequence). This CDR3 has 12 amino acids. The sequenced part of the CDR3 DNA is TGTGCCAGCAGCTCGGACAGCTACGAG. It is translated as CASSSDSYE. The whole CDR3 reads CASSSDSYEAFF.